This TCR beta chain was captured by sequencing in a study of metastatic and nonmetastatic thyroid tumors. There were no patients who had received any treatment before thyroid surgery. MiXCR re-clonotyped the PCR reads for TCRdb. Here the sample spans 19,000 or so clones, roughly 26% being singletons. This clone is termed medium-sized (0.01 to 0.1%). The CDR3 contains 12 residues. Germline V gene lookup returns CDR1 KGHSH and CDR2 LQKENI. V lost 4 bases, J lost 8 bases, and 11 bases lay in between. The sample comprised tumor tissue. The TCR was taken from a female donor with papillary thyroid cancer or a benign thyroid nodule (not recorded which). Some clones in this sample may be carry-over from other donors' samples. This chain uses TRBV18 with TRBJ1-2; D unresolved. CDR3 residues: CASSHPASGYTF. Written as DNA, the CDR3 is TGTGCCAGCTCACACCCGGCCTCGGGCTACACCTTC.